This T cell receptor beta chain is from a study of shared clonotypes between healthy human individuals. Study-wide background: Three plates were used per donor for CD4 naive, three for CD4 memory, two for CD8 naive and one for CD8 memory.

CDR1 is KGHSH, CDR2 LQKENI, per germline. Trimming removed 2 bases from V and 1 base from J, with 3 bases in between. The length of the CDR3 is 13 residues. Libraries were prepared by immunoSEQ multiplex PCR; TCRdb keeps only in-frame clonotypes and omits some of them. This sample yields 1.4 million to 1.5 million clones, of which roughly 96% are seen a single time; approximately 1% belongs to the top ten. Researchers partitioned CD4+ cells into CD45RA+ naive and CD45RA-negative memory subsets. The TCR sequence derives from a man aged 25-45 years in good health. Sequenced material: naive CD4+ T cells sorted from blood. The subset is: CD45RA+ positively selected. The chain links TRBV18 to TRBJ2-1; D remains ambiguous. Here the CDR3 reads CASSPFSYNEQFF. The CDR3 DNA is TGTGCCAGCTCACCATTTTCCTACAATGAGCAGTTCTTC. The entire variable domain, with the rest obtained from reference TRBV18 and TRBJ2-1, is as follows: NAGVMQNPRHLVRRRGQEARLRCSPMKGHSHVYWYRQLPEEGLKFMVYLQKENIIDESGMPKERFSAEFPKEGPSILRIQQVVRGDSAAYFCASSPFSYNEQFFGPGTRLTVL.